This T cell receptor beta chain is from a study of T cells after yellow fever vaccination. Study findings and constraints: By day 5 rather than day 15, the secondary response had peaked, though it was weaker.

UMIs were added to TCR cDNA along with a universal primer site when it was made by 5'RACE template switching. TCRdb recomputed calls from the 5' RACE reads with MiXCR, one row per CDR3 protein. This table has a few hundred thousand distinct CDR3 sequences, around 3.9% appearing once. As regards this clonotype: Its antigen is still unknown.

This CDR3 region has 16 residues. Trimming removed 3 bases from V and 1 base from J; junction bases left unmatched: 7. In germline, CDR1 is ENHRY, CDR2 SYGVKD. The specimen was PBMCs, collected 5 days after the yellow fever booster vaccination. The gene calls are TRBV10-3 and TRBJ2-5; 8 positions agree with TRBD2. The source is a man younger than 35 who received the YFV17D yellow fever vaccine. The CDR3 DNA reads as TGTGCCATCAGTGAATCGAGCGGGGGACTCCAAGAGACCCAGTACTTC. It specifies CAISESSGGLQETQYF.